This TCR beta chain was sequenced in a study of OX40 agonist ivuxolimab in advanced cancers. The study, taken as a whole, reports: Mean expanded clone counts were higher in CD8+ than CD4+ T cells.

V was cut by 5 bases and J by 0 bases, with 11 bases left in between. The CDR3 loop spans 15 amino acids. CDR1 is SGHTA, CDR2 FQGNSA, per germline. Only in-frame clones appear in the TCRdb table, and some are missing; sequencing was by immunoSEQ multiplex PCR. The sample lists approximately 68,000 clones; around 86% were seen once. No patient had autoimmune disease or received systemic immunosuppression. Regarding this clone: Its antigen is unidentified.

Specimen: CD4+ or CD8+ T cells sorted from blood, collected in a trial of the OX40 agonist ivuxolimab. The sequence came from an adult with an advanced solid tumor such as melanoma, head and neck, liver or kidney cancer. V and J are TRBV7-2 and TRBJ1-3; D unclear. The CDR3 nucleotides are TGTGCCAGCAGCACCGGTGCCAGCTCTGGAAACACCATATATTTT. This encodes CASSTGASSGNTIYF.